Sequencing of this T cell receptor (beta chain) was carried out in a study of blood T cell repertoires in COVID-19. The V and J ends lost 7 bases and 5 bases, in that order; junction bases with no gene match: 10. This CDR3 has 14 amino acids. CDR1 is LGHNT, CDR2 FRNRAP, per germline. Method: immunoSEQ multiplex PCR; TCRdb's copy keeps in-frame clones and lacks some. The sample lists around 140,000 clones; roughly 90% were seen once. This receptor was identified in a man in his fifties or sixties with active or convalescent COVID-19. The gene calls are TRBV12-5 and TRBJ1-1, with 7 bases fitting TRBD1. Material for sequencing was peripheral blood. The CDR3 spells CASALAQGWTEAFF. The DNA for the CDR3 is TGTGCTAGTGCCCTAGCACAGGGGTGGACTGAAGCTTTCTTT. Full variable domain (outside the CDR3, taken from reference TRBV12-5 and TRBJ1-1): DARVTQTPRHKVTEMGQEVTMRCQPILGHNTVFWYRQTMMQGLELLAYFRNRAPLDDSGMPKDRFSAEMPDATLATLKIQPSEPRDSAVYFCASALAQGWTEAFFGQGTRLTVV.